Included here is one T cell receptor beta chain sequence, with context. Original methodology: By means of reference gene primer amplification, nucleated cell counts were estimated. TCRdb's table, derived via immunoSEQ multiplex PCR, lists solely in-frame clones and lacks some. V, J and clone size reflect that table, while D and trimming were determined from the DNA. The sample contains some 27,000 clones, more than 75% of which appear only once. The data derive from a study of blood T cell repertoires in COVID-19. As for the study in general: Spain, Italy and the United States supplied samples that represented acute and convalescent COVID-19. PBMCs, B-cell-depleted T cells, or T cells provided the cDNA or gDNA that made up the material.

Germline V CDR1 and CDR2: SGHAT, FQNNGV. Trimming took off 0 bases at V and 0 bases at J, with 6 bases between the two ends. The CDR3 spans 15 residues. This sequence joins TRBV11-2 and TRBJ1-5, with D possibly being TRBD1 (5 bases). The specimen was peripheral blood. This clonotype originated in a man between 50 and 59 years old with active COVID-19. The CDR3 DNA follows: TGTGCCAGCAGCTTAGAGGGGCGTAGCAATCAGCCCCAGCATTTT. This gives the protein CASSLEGRSNQPQHF.